This TCR beta chain derives from a study of Graves' ophthalmopathy and Graves' hyperthyroidism. The V end was cut by 0 bases, the J end by 2 bases, with 10 bases between. This CDR3 has 14 residues. The germline CDR1 and CDR2 sequences are GTSNPN and SVGIG (reference sequence). Study-wide findings and caveats: Most clonotypes expanded in thyroid above 0.001 frequency were present in blood too.

TCR beta CDR3 amplification used RNA transcripts. An initial RT-PCR round employing HTBI primers preceded a second-round multiplex PCR. TCRdb passed the multiplex PCR reads through MiXCR, listing each CDR3 protein once. The sample has under 350,000 distinct CDR3 sequences, around a sixth seen once. This clonotype has a count of ten or more. The antigen remains undetermined. This chain connects TRBV30 to TRBJ2-5, with unresolved D. Sequenced material: peripheral blood. The TCR sequence derives from an adult man with Graves' ophthalmopathy. Here the CDR3 reads CAWSVMAFQETQYF. CDR3 DNA sequence: TGTGCCTGGAGTGTAATGGCATTTCAAGAGACCCAGTACTTC.